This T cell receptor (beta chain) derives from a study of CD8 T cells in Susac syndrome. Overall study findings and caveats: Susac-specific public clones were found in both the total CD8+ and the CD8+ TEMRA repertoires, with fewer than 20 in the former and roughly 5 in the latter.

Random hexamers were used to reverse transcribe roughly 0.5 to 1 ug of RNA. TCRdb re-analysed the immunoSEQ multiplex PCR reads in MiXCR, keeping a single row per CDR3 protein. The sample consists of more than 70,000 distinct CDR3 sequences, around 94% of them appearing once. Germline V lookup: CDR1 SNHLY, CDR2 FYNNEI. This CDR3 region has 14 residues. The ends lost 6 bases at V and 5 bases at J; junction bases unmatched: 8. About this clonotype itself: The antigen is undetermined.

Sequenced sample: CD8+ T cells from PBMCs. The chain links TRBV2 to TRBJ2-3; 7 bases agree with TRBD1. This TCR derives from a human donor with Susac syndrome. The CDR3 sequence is CASRLRGRGDTQYF. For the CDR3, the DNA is TGTGCCAGCAGATTGAGGGGGCGAGGAGATACGCAGTATTTT.